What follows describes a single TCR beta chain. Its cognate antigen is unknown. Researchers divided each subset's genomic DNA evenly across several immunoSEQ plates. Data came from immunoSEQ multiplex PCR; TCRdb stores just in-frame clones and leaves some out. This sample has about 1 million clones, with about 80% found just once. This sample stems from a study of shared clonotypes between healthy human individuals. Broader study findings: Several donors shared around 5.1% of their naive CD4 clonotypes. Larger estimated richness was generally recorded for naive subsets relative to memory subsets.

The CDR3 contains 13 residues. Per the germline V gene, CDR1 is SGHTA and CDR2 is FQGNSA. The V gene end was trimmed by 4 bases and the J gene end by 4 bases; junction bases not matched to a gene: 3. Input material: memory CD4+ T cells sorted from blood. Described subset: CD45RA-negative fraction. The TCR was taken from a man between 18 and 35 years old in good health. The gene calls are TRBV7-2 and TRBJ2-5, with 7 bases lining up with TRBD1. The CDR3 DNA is TGTGCCAGCAGCTATCGGACAGGAGAGACCCAGTACTTC. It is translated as CASSYRTGETQYF.